One sample yielded the 10 T cell receptor beta chains listed below, sequenced in a study of response to subunit inactivated influenza vaccine (dated by TCRdb to the late 2010s). Library preparation was by RT-PCR. TCRdb shows the sequencer as Illumina HiSeq 2500. TCRdb took the public reads, trimmed them with fastp at Q25, ran MiXCR for clone calling and kept in-frame beta chains. Every CDR3 protein is listed once, alongside the most common genes and DNA of its rows. A total of hundreds of thousands of distinct CDR3 sequences appear in this sample, around a fifth of them only once. The leading ten clones occupy more than 8.5% of the sample. Sample: PBMCs from blood, taken approximately 20 months after vaccination. These receptors were obtained from a man between 50 and 70 years old who received an inactivated influenza vaccine. Donor details come from another sample of the same person, matched by shared clones.

CDR3 residues: CASSQYRLAGRVDEQFF. CDR3 nucleotides: TGTGCCAGCAGCCAATATCGACTAGCGGGAAGGGTCGATGAGCAGTTCTTC. The chain joins TRBV6-5 to TRBJ2-1; TRBD2 agrees at 11 bases. With 6 bases clipped from V and 8 bases from J, the junction kept 15 bases outside the gene matches. This CDR3 comprises 17 residues. Germline V gives CDR1 MNHEY, CDR2 SVGAGI.

The V gene is TRBV9, the J gene TRBJ2-5; D might be TRBD1 (6 bases). Germline lookup yields CDR1 SGDLS and CDR2 YYNGEE. The CDR3 length is 14 residues. The V gene lost 0 bases and the J gene lost 5 bases, with 11 bases spanning the gap. The CDR3 nucleotides are TGTGCCAGCAGCGTAGGGACAGTATGGGAGACCCAGTACTTC. Its translation is CASSVGTVWETQYF.

The rearrangement uses TRBV29-1 and TRBJ1-2; D possibly corresponds to TRBD1 (6 bases). The germline V gene encodes CDR1 SQVTM and CDR2 ANQGSEA. The CDR3 is made up of 13 amino acids. Trimming removed 2 bases from V and 5 bases from J, with 12 bases in between. CDR3 protein: CSVETPGDYGYTF. Here the CDR3 DNA reads TGCAGCGTTGAAACTCCAGGGGATTATGGCTACACCTTC.

The J gene is TRBJ1-2, the V gene TRBV5-1, with D hard to call. The CDR3 is 14 amino acids. Germline V gene data show CDR1 as SGHRS and CDR2 as YFSETQ. The V end was cut by 2 bases, the J end by 4 bases, with 12 bases between. CDR3 sequence: CASSFNIYAYGYTF. The CDR3 DNA is TGCGCCAGCAGCTTTAATATATACGCCTATGGCTACACCTTC.

This clonotype has at least ten counts. V and J are TRBV4-2 and TRBJ1-2; 7 nucleotides match TRBD1. V trimming: 0 bases; J trimming: 7 bases; junction bases outside the gene matches: 8. In germline, CDR1 is LGHNA, CDR2 YNFKEQ. The CDR3 totals 15 residues. CDR3 nucleotide sequence: TGTGCCAGCAGCCAAGATAAGGGGGCGCGAGTTGGCTACACCTTC. Translating gives CASSQDKGARVGYTF.

The V call is TRBV10-3, the J call TRBJ2-3, with TRBD2 identical over 14 bases. Germline lookup yields CDR1 ENHRY and CDR2 SYGVKD. The CDR3 runs 18 residues. V dropped 6 bases and J dropped 3; count of bases not matched to a gene: 11. The CDR3 region has the DNA TGTGCCATCAGACCCGGGACTAGCGGGAGTTTGGTGACAGATACGCAGTATTTT. Translating gives CAIRPGTSGSLVTDTQYF.

This clonotype has more than one count but fewer than ten. V gene TRBV7-6 combines with J gene TRBJ2-7; 11 bases are a match to TRBD2. Germline CDR1 is SGHVS and CDR2 is FNYEAQ. V gave up 5 bases and J gave up 6 bases; unmatched junction bases: 3. CDR3 length equals 13 residues. The CDR3, as DNA: TGTGCCAGCAGCATCGGGACTAGCGGCGAGCAGTACTTC. It translates to CASSIGTSGEQYF.

This chain uses TRBV10-3 with TRBJ2-1; 7 bases agree with TRBD2. Germline values: CDR1 ENHRY, CDR2 SYGVKD. This CDR3 has 15 residues. Trimming at V came to 6 bases and at J to 7 bases, leaving 12 bases not matched to a gene. The CDR3 loop reads CAISPMGGAQNEQFF. CDR3 sequence (DNA): TGTGCCATCAGCCCGATGGGAGGGGCGCAAAATGAGCAGTTCTTC.

This sequence joins TRBV5-1 and TRBJ1-3; TRBD1 might be the D (6 bases). The CDR3 runs to 14 residues. V lost 1 base and J lost 4, with 9 bases in between. Germline CDR1 reads SGHRS; CDR2 reads YFSETQ. The DNA of the CDR3 is TGCGCCAGCAGCTTGTCAGGGGACGGAAACACCATATATTTT. It encodes CASSLSGDGNTIYF.

This clonotype has more than one count but fewer than ten. This rearrangement joins TRBV4-3 to TRBJ2-1, with TRBD2 matching over 13 bases. This CDR3 has 16 amino acids. V lost 1 base to trimming and J lost 9 bases; unmatched junction nucleotides: 6. Germline V gene data show CDR1 as LGHNA and CDR2 as YSLEER. The CDR3 loop reads CASSQVGLAGAGEQFF. CDR3 DNA: TGCGCCAGCAGCCAAGTAGGACTAGCGGGAGCGGGTGAGCAGTTCTTC.